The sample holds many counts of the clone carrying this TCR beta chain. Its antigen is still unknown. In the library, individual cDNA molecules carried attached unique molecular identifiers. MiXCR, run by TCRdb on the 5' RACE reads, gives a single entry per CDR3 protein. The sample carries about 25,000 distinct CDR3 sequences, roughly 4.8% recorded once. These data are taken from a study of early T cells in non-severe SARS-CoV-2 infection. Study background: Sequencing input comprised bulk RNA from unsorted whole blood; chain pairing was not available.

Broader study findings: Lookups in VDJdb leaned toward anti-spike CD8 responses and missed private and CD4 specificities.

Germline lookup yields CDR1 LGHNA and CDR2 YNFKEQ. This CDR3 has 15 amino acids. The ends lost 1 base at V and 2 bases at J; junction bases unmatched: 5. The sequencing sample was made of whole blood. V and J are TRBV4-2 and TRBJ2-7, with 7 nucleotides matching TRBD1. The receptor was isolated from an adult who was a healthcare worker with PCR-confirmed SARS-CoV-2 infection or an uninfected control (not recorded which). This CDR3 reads CASSQGQDRTYEQYF. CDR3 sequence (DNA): TGTGCCAGCAGCCAAGGTCAGGACAGGACCTACGAGCAGTACTTC.